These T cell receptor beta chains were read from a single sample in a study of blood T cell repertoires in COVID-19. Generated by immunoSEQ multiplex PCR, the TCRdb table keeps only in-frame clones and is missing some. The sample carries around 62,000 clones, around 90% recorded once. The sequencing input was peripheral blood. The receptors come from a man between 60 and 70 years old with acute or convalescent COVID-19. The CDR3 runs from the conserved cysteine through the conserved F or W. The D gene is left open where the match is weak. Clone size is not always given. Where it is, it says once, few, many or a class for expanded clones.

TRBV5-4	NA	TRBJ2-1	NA	TGTGCCAGCAGCGGAGACTACCGGACGGGCAATGAGCAGTTCTTC	CASSGDYRTGNEQFF
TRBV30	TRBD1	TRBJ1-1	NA	TGTGCCTGGAGGAGGGACAGGGACACTGAAGCTTTCTTT	CAWRRDRDTEAFF
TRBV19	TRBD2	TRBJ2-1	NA	TGTGCCAGTTCACCTAGCGGGAGACTTCGGGGGAATGAGCAGTTCTTC	CASSPSGRLRGNEQFF
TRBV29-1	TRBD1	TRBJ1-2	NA	TGCAGCGTTGATCGGGGACAGCTCTATGGCTACACCTTC	CSVDRGQLYGYTF
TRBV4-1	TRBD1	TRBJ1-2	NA	TGCGCCAGCAGCCATCAAGACAGGGATGGCTACACCTTC	CASSHQDRDGYTF
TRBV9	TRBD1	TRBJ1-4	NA	TGTGCCAGCAGCGCCCTCACAGGGGAAGGTGAAAAACTGTTTTTT	CASSALTGEGEKLFF
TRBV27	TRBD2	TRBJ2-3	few	TGTGCCAGCAGTCCAGGACTAGCTCCAGATACGCAGTATTTT	CASSPGLAPDTQYF
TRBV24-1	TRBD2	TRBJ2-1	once	TGTGCCACCAGTGATTTAGCGGGAGGGCCGAGAGACAATGAGCAGTTCTTC	CATSDLAGGPRDNEQFF
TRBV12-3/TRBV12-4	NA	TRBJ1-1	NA	TGTGCCAGCACCCCGGGACAGAACACTGAAGCTTTCTTT	CASTPGQNTEAFF
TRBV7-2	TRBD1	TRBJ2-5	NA	TGTGCCAGCAGTCCCGACAGGGGGCCTGGGGAGACCCAGTACTTC	CASSPDRGPGETQYF
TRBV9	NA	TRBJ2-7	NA	TGTGCCAGCAGCGTAGCTGGGGACAACGAGCAGTACTTC	CASSVAGDNEQYF
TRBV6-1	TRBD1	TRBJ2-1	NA	TGTGCCAGCAGTGAAGCGACAGGGTTGGTTGAGCAGTTCTTC	CASSEATGLVEQFF
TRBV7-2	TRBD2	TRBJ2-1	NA	TGTGCCAGCAGCTTTAGCGGGAGGGCCTCAGGGGATGAGCAGTTCTTC	CASSFSGRASGDEQFF
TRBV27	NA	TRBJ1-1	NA	TGTGCCAGCAGTTTATCACGAGGCTCGGTGGGCACTGAAGCTTTCTTT	CASSLSRGSVGTEAFF
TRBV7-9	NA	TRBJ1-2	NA	TGTGCCAGCAGCTTAGGGGCCGGGGAGGGCTACACCTTC	CASSLGAGEGYTF
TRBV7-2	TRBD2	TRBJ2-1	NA	TGTGCCAGCAGCTTAGAAACCGGGACTATCGGGGGGCAGTTCTTC	CASSLETGTIGGQFF
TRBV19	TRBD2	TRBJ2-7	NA	TGTGCCAGTAGTATAGCGCGGGAGGGCCGATACGAGCAGTACTTC	CASSIAREGRYEQYF
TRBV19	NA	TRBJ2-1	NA	TGTGCCAGTAGTATAACGGGAGAGCAGTTCTTC	CASSITGEQFF
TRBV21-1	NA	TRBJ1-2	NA	TGTGCCAGCAGCAATAAGGAGGTACGGTGGTATGGCTACACCTTC	CASSNKEVRWYGYTF
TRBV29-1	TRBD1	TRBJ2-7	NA	TGCAGCGTTTGGGACAGAGACTACGAGCAGTACTTC	CSVWDRDYEQYF
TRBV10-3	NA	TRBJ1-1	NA	TGTGCCATCAGGACAGAGCCCGACACTGAAGCTTTCTTT	CAIRTEPDTEAFF
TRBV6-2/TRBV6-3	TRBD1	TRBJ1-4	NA	TGTGCCAGCAGTTTACCGCGGGACAGGAATGAAAAACTGTTTTTT	CASSLPRDRNEKLFF